This record concerns one T cell receptor beta chain sequence. Its antigen is as yet unknown. Germline and junction disagree at one end, which may indicate a read error. Researchers drew blood RNA from unsorted whole blood and extracted germline DNA as well. Before the operation took place, about 3.9 milliliters of peripheral blood were collected. The record originates from a study of tumor-infiltrating lymphocytes in primary liver carcinoma. About the research overall: Through surgical resection, the patients' primary liver carcinoma was treated.

The investigators made TCR beta cDNA from about 0.45 ug total RNA, using a constant-region primer. Three rounds of nested multiplex PCR with slightly modified ARM-PCR produced TCR beta libraries. The study ran its first two PCR rounds for roughly 9 cycles each, using TRBV1-TRBV30 forward primers and a C-beta reverse primer. One entry per CDR3 protein results from TCRdb running MiXCR on the multiplex PCR reads. The table records some 320,000 distinct CDR3 sequences, about 62% of them present only once. Study-level points and caveats: Blood had a significantly lower top-250-clone fraction than tumors did (p = 0.039).

CDR1 and CDR2 (germline): SGHAT, FQNNGV. CDR3 length equals 14 residues. The sequence was collected from a man in his forties with primary liver carcinoma and hepatitis B virus infection. The sequenced sample consisted of peripheral blood. The chain recombines TRBV11-2 with TRBJ2-5; TRBD1 might be the D (6 bases). The CDR3 protein is CASSLDQGLEIQYF. In nucleotides, the CDR3 is TGTGCCAGCAGCTTAGATCAGGGGTTGGAGATCCAGTACTTC.